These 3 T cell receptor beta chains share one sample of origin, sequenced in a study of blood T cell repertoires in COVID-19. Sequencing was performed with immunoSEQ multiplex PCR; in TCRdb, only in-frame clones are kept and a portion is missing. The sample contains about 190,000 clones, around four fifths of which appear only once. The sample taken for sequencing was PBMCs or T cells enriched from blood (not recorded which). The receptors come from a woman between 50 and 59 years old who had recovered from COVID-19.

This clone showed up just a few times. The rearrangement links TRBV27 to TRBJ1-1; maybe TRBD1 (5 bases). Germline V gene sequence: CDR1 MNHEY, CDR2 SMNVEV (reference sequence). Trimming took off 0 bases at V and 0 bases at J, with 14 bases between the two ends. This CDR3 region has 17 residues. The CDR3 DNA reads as TGTGCCAGCAGTTTATCGTGGCAGGGCTGGATGAACACTGAAGCTTTCTTT. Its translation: CASSLSWQGWMNTEAFF.

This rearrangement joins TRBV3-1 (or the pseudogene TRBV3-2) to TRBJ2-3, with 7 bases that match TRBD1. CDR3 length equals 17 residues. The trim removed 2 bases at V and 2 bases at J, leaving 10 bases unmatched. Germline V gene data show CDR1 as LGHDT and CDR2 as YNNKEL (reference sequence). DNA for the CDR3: TGTGCCAGCAGCCAATCGAGACAGGGAAGTTTCACAGATACGCAGTATTTT. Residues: CASSQSRQGSFTDTQYF.

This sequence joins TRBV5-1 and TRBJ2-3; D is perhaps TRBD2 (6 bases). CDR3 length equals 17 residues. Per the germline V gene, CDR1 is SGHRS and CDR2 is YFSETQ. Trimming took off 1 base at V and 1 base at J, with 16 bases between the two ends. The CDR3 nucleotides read TGCGCCAGCAGCTTGATTGGCCCACCGGGAGGCACAGATACGCAGTATTTT. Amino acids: CASSLIGPPGGTDTQYF.